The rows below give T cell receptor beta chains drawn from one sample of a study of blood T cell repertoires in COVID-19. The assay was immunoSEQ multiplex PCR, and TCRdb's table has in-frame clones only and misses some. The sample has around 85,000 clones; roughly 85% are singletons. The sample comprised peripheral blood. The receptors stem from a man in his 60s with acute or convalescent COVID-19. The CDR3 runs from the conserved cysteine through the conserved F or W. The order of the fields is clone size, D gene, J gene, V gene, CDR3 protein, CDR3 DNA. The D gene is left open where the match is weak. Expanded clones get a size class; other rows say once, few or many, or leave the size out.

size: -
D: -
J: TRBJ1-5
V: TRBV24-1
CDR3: CATSDLLGQPQHF
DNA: TGTGCCACCAGTGATTTGCTAGGCCAGCCCCAGCATTTT

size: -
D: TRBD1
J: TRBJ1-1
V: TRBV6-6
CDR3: CASIRGRNTEAFF
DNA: TGTGCCAGCATTAGGGGGCGAAACACTGAAGCTTTCTTT

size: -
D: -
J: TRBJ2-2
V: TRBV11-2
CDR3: CASSAIRGTGELFF
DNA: TGTGCCAGCAGTGCTATCAGGGGAACCGGGGAGCTGTTTTTT

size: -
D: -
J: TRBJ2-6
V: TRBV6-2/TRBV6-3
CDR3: CASSYGGTGANVLTF
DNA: TGTGCCAGCAGTTACGGGGGGACTGGGGCCAACGTCCTGACTTTC

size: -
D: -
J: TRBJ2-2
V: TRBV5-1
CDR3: CASNPAENTGELFF
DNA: TGCGCCAGCAATCCGGCGGAGAACACCGGGGAGCTGTTTTTT

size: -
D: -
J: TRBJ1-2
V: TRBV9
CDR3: CASSVAQGGGYTF
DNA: TGTGCCAGCAGCGTAGCACAGGGTGGTGGCTACACCTTC

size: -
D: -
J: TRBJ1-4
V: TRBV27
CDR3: CASSLRANEKLFF
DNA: TGTGCCAGCAGTTTGAGGGCTAATGAAAAACTGTTTTTT

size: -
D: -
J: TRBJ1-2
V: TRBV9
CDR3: CASSPSGEGYGYTF
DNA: TGTGCCAGCAGCCCCTCGGGGGAGGGTTATGGCTACACCTTC

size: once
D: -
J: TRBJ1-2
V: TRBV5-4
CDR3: CASSLDSGYGYTF
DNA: TGTGCCAGCAGCCTGGACAGCGGATATGGCTACACCTTC

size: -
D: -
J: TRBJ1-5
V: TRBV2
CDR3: CASRRQLNQPQHF
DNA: TGTGCCAGCAGACGACAGTTAAATCAGCCCCAGCATTTT

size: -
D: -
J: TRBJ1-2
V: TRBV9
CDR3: CASSVASGGLRGYTF
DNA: TGTGCCAGCAGCGTAGCTTCGGGAGGCCTAAGGGGCTACACCTTC

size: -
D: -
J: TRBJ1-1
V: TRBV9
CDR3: CASSDRNTEAFF
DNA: TGTGCCAGCAGCGATAGGAACACTGAAGCTTTCTTT

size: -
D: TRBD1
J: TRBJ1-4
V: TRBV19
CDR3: CASSKGTGGTNEKLFF
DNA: TGTGCCAGTAGTAAAGGGACAGGGGGCACTAATGAAAAACTGTTTTTT

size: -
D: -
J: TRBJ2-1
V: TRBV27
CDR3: CASIAGTPSYNEQFF
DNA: TGTGCCAGCATCGCAGGCACTCCCTCCTACAATGAGCAGTTCTTC

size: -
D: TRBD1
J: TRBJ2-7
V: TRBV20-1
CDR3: CSARTGVEQYF
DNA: TGCAGTGCGCGGACAGGGGTTGAGCAGTACTTC

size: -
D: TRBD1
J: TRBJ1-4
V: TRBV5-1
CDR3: CASSLAGQGSEKLFF
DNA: TGCGCCAGCAGCTTGGCGGGACAGGGAAGTGAAAAACTGTTTTTT

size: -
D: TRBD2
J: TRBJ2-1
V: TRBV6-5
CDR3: CASSYSGSGGYNEQFF
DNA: TGTGCCAGCAGTTACTCGGGTAGCGGGGGATACAATGAGCAGTTCTTC

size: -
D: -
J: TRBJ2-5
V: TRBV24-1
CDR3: CATSENGGETQYF
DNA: TGTGCCACCAGTGAAAACGGCGGGGAGACCCAGTACTTC

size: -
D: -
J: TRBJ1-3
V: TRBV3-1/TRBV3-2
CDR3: CASSPAASGNTIYF
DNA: TGTGCCAGCAGCCCCGCCGCGTCTGGAAACACCATATATTTT

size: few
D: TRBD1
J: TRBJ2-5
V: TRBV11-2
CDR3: CASSSQGIQETQYF
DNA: TGTGCCAGCAGCTCACAGGGGATACAAGAGACCCAGTACTTC

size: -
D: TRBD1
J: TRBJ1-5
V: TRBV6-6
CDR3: CASSYSGGGSQPQHF
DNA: TGTGCCAGCAGTTACTCAGGAGGGGGCAGTCAGCCCCAGCATTTT

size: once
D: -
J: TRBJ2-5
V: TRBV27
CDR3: CASSPGQAGKTQYF
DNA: TGTGCCAGCAGTCCAGGACAGGCGGGGAAGACCCAGTACTTC

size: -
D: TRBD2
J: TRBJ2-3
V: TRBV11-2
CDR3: CASSLDGGAGGLTQYF
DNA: TGTGCCAGCAGCTTAGATGGGGGAGCGGGGGGGCTTACGCAGTATTTT

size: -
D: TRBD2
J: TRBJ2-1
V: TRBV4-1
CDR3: CASTLRAGGDNEQFF
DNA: TGCGCCAGCACCCTGAGAGCGGGGGGGGACAATGAGCAGTTCTTC

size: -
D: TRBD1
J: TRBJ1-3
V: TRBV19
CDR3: CASSASTGTGNTIYF
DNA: TGTGCCAGTAGTGCCTCGACAGGGACTGGAAACACCATATATTTT

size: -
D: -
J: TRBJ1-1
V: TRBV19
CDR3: CASSIPLRQGVKAFF
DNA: TGTGCCAGTAGTATACCTCTTCGGCAGGGCGTAAAAGCTTTCTTT

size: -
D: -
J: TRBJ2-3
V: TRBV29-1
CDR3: CSVDPTDTQYF
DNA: TGCAGCGTTGATCCTACAGATACGCAGTATTTT

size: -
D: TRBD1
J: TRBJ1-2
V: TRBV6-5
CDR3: CASSFDRGRYYGYTF
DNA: TGTGCCAGCAGTTTCGACAGGGGGCGTTACTATGGCTACACCTTC

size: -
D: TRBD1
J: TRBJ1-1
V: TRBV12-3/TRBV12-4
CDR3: CASSLGDRWAFF
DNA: TGTGCCAGCAGTTTGGGGGACAGATGGGCTTTCTTT

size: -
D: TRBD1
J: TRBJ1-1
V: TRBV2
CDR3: CASTPSTGAYTEAFF
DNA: TGTGCCAGCACACCTTCCACAGGGGCCTACACTGAAGCTTTCTTT

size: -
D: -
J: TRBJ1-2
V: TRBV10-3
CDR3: CAAKAGATLNYGYTF
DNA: TGTGCGGCGAAGGCGGGGGCTACCCTAAACTATGGCTACACCTTC

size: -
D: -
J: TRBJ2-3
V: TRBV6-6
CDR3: CASSLPSDTQYF
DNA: TGTGCCAGCAGCCTCCCCTCGGATACGCAGTATTTT

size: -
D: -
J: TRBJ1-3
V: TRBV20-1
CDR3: CSANGENTIYF
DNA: TGCAGTGCTAACGGAGAAAACACCATATATTTT

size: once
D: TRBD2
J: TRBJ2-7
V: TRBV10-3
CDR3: CAISDYGRLAPYEQYF
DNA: TGTGCCATCAGTGACTACGGGAGACTAGCGCCCTACGAGCAGTACTTC

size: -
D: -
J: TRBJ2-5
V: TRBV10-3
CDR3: CAIHRSKEETQYF
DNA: TGTGCCATCCACAGGTCCAAGGAAGAGACCCAGTACTTC

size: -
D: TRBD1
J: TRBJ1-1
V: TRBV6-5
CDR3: CASIHQGATEAFF
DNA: TGTGCCAGCATCCACCAGGGGGCCACTGAAGCTTTCTTT

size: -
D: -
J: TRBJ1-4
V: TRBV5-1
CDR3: CASSEGEGKLFF
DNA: TGCGCCAGCAGCGAAGGTGAGGGAAAACTGTTTTTT

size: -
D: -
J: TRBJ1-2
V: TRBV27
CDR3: CASSYGEHYGYTF
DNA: TGTGCCAGCAGTTACGGAGAGCACTATGGCTACACCTTC

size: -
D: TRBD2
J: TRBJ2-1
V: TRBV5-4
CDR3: CASSWGGEQFF
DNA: TGTGCCAGCAGCTGGGGAGGGGAGCAGTTCTTC

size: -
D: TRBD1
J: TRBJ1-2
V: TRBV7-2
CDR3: CASRPTGTGGVAYGYTF
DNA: TGTGCCAGCAGACCTACGGGGACAGGGGGAGTAGCCTATGGCTACACCTTC

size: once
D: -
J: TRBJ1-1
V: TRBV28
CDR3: CASSFEGPTEAFF
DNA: TGTGCCAGCAGTTTCGAGGGCCCCACTGAAGCTTTCTTT

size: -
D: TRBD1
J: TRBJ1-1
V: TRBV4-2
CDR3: CASSQGQGTNTEAFF
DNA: TGTGCCAGCAGCCAGGGACAGGGGACGAACACTGAAGCTTTCTTT

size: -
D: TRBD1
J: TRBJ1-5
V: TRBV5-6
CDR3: CASNLGGPGGMAQPQHF
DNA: TGTGCCAGCAACCTCGGCGGGCCAGGGGGCATGGCTCAGCCCCAGCATTTT

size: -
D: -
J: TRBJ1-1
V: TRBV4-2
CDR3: CASSQGGRGTEAFF
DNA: TGTGCCAGCAGCCAAGGCGGCAGGGGCACTGAAGCTTTCTTT

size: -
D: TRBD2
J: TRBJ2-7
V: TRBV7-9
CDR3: CASSSGTTLYEQYF
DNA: TGTGCCAGCAGCTCCGGGACTACCCTCTACGAGCAGTACTTC

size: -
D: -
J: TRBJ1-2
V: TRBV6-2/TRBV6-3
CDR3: CASSQADGRRYGYTF
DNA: TGTGCCAGCAGTCAAGCCGATGGGCGACGGTACGGCTACACCTTC

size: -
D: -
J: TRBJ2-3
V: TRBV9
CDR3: CASSVATGLDTQYF
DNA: TGTGCCAGCAGCGTAGCTACGGGTCTAGATACGCAGTATTTT

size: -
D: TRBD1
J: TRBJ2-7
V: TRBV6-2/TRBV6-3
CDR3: CASRQAGQGVDEQYF
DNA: TGTGCCAGCCGCCAGGCCGGACAGGGAGTGGACGAGCAGTACTTC

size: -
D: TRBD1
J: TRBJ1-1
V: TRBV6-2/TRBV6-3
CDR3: CASSPQGGTKNTEAFF
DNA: TGTGCCAGCAGTCCCCAGGGGGGCACAAAGAACACTGAAGCTTTCTTT

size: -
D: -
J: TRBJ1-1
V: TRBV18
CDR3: CASSPPGGRMTEAFF
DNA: TGTGCCAGCTCACCTCCGGGGGGCAGAATGACTGAAGCTTTCTTT